This paragraph reports one TCR beta chain. What it binds is not known. This record comes from a study of regulatory T cells in long-lasting Graves disease. Across the study: Less than 3 months of antithyroid drugs had been taken by newly diagnosed Graves' patients. Study results and limitations: Accuracy could have been hurt by small sample size.

Time point described: newly diagnosed GD, antithyroid drugs for less than 3 months. PBMC RNA was the source of the TCR library. Diagnosis followed American Thyroid Association guidelines for Graves' disease. Researchers made TCR beta libraries by using iRepertoire HTBI primers and running Arm-PCR on CDR3 regions. TCRdb ran MiXCR on the multiplex PCR reads and lists one entry per CDR3 protein. This table has about 560,000 distinct CDR3 sequences, about 15% appearing once. The CDR3 is 16 amino acids. Germline assignment: CDR1 SGHRS and CDR2 YFSETQ. V gave up 4 bases and J gave up 2 bases, with 18 bases separating them. The same sample was also used in a study of T cells in Graves' hyperthyroidism and ophthalmopathy. As reported in that work: Stable disease denoted Graves' hyperthyroidism without ophthalmopathy progression within 18 months.

The chain combines TRBV5-1 with TRBJ1-1; D may be TRBD1 (5 bases). The source is a man aged 18 to 29 with Graves disease. Specimen: peripheral blood mononuclear cells (PBMCs), collected at new diagnosis, from a patient treated with antithyroid drugs. The CDR3 nucleotides read TGCGCCAGCAGCAGCCGCCGGGACGGCCTAAACACTGAAGCTTTCTTT. It specifies CASSSRRDGLNTEAFF.